This is a list of T cell receptor beta chains from one sample in a study of blood T cell repertoires in COVID-19. The table came from immunoSEQ multiplex PCR; TCRdb's copy has only in-frame clones and leaves some out. Of 150,000 to 200,000 clones listed, around 74% are singletons. Sequenced sample: peripheral blood. The receptors derive from a woman of 80 years or more with acute or convalescent COVID-19. CDR3s include the opening cysteine and the closing phenylalanine or tryptophan. The D gene is left open where the match is weak. The listing skips clone size in some rows; elsewhere it reads once, few, many or a size class.

d_call: .
j_call: TRBJ1-2
clone_size: .
v_call: TRBV7-2
cdr3_aa: CASSPGAGNYGYTF
cdr3_nt: TGTGCCAGCAGCCCAGGGGCGGGTAACTATGGCTACACCTTC

d_call: TRBD2
j_call: TRBJ2-1
clone_size: .
v_call: TRBV27
cdr3_aa: CASRGLAGGNNEQFF
cdr3_nt: TGTGCCAGCAGGGGACTAGCGGGAGGTAATAATGAGCAGTTCTTC

d_call: TRBD1
j_call: TRBJ2-5
clone_size: few
v_call: TRBV9
cdr3_aa: CASSTQGAETQYF
cdr3_nt: TGTGCCAGCAGCACCCAGGGGGCCGAGACCCAGTACTTC

d_call: TRBD2
j_call: TRBJ2-2
clone_size: .
v_call: TRBV2
cdr3_aa: CASSALAGVTGELFF
cdr3_nt: TGTGCCAGCAGTGCCCTAGCGGGAGTTACCGGGGAGCTGTTTTTT

d_call: TRBD1
j_call: TRBJ1-1
clone_size: .
v_call: TRBV28
cdr3_aa: CASSQWGWTGGTEAFF
cdr3_nt: TGTGCCAGCAGCCAATGGGGTTGGACAGGGGGCACTGAAGCTTTCTTT

d_call: .
j_call: TRBJ1-3
clone_size: .
v_call: TRBV7-9
cdr3_aa: CASRTGLSGNTIYF
cdr3_nt: TGTGCCAGCAGGACAGGCCTCTCTGGAAACACCATATATTTT

d_call: .
j_call: TRBJ1-2
clone_size: .
v_call: TRBV27
cdr3_aa: CASSSGRGSYGYTF
cdr3_nt: TGTGCCAGCAGTTCGGGCAGGGGCAGCTATGGCTACACCTTC

d_call: .
j_call: TRBJ1-4
clone_size: .
v_call: TRBV28
cdr3_aa: CASSLGLGGKLFF
cdr3_nt: TGTGCCAGCAGTTTGGGACTAGGTGGAAAACTGTTTTTT

d_call: TRBD1
j_call: TRBJ1-2
clone_size: .
v_call: TRBV5-4
cdr3_aa: CASSSGQGPIRGGYTF
cdr3_nt: TGTGCCAGCAGCTCTGGACAGGGACCTATCCGGGGAGGCTACACCTTC

d_call: TRBD1
j_call: TRBJ2-7
clone_size: .
v_call: TRBV28
cdr3_aa: CASGPGQGAHEQYF
cdr3_nt: TGTGCCAGCGGACCCGGACAGGGGGCCCACGAGCAGTACTTC